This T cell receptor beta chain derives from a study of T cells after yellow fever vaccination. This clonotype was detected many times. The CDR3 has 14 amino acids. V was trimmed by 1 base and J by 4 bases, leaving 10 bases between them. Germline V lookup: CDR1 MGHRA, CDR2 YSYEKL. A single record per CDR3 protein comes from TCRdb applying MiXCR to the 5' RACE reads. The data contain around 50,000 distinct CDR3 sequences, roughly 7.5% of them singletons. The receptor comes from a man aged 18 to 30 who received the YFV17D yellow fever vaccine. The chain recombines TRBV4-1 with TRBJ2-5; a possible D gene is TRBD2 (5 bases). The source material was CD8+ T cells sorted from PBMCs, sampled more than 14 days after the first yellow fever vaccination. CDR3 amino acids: CASSQVGERETQYF. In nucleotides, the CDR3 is TGCGCCAGCAGCCAAGTTGGGGAGCGAGAGACCCAGTACTTC.